This entry lists 27 T cell receptor beta chains sequenced from one sample in a study of regulatory T cells in long-lasting Graves disease. Time point described: persistent/refractory GD, antithyroid drugs over 5 years with positive TRAb. RNA isolated from PBMCs was used to make the TCR library. The authors built TCR beta libraries using iRepertoire HTBI primers and Arm-PCR of CDR3 regions. Each CDR3 protein gets one entry after TCRdb re-called the multiplex PCR reads with MiXCR. The table has fewer than 450,000 distinct CDR3 sequences, around 20% seen once. The source material was peripheral blood mononuclear cells (PBMCs), sampled when the disease was refractory, from a patient treated with antithyroid drugs. Receptors originate from a female donor with Graves disease.

The chain joins TRBV20-1 to TRBJ1-1, with D possibly being TRBD1 (6 bases). The length of the CDR3 is 13 residues. CDR1 is DFQATT and CDR2 is SNEGSKA in the germline V gene (reference sequence). With 5 bases removed from V and 5 bases from J, the gap between germline ends came to 15 bases. The CDR3 DNA reads as TGCAGTGCTCCCAGGGGCTCGAGTACTGAAGCTTTCTTT. It is translated as CSAPRGSSTEAFF.

V and J are TRBV9 and TRBJ1-2; D unresolved. Looked up from germline, CDR1 is SGDLS and CDR2 is YYNGEE. Trimming pared 4 bases from V and 4 bases from J, leaving 20 bases between. This CDR3 has 16 residues. The DNA of the CDR3 is TGTGCCAGCAGCCCCAGAGGGTCATCGTCAGGCTATGGCTACACCTTC. This sequence encodes CASSPRGSSSGYGYTF.

This rearrangement joins TRBV10-2 to TRBJ2-5; D gene ambiguous. This CDR3 has 13 amino acids. The V and J ends lost 2 bases and 2 bases respectively, with 6 bases between them. Germline V CDR1 and CDR2: WSHSY, SAAADI. The CDR3 DNA reads as TGCGCCAGCAGTGAGGAGTGGCAAGAGACCCAGTACTTC. Amino acids: CASSEEWQETQYF.

The V call is TRBV29-1, the J call TRBJ1-1, with TRBD1 matching over 9 bases. The CDR3 is 16 amino acids. Losses at the gene ends were 6 bases for V and 2 bases for J; bases not matched to a gene: 13. Germline V lookup: CDR1 SQVTM, CDR2 ANQGSEA. In nucleotides, the CDR3 is TGCAGCGTCATCCGGGACAGGGCACAGTTCAACACTGAAGCTTTCTTT. Its translation: CSVIRDRAQFNTEAFF.

The CDR3 sequence is CSVWFAGMGEQYF. CDR3 coding DNA: TGCAGCGTTTGGTTCGCGGGAATGGGCGAGCAGTACTTC. This chain connects TRBV29-1 to TRBJ2-7; a weak D match, TRBD2 (6 bases). Germline lookup yields CDR1 SQVTM and CDR2 ANQGSEA. V lost 5 bases and J 6 bases, leaving 17 bases between the germline ends. The CDR3 length is 13 residues.

This rearrangement joins TRBV28 to TRBJ1-1; TRBD1 might be the D (5 bases). V was shortened by 6 bases and J by 7 bases, with 15 bases between the two germline ends. Per germline, CDR1 MDHEN and CDR2 SYDVKM. The CDR3 runs 13 residues. CDR3 loop: CASRFMQGFEAFF. CDR3 nucleotides: TGTGCCAGCAGATTTATGCAGGGATTTGAAGCTTTCTTT. The whole variable domain, filled in from reference TRBV28 and TRBJ1-1, reads DVKVTQSSRYLVKRTGEKVFLECVQDMDHENMFWYRQDPGLGLRLIYFSYDVKMKEKGDIPEGYSVSREKKERFSLILESASTNQTSMYLCASRFMQGFEAFFGQGTRLTVV.

The table lists this clonotype with many counts. The rearrangement joins TRBV30 to TRBJ2-5, with TRBD1 matching over 9 bases. Trimming removed 2 bases from V and 1 base from J; junction bases left unmatched: 2. Germline V CDR1 and CDR2: GTSNPN, SVGIG (reference sequence). This CDR3 region has 14 residues. Written as DNA, the CDR3 is TGTGCCTGGAGTAAGGACAGGGGCCAAGAGACCCAGTACTTC. Translated, it gives CAWSKDRGQETQYF.

This clonotype turned up a few times. V and J are TRBV6-1 and TRBJ1-2; possibly TRBD1 for D (6 bases). Germline loops: CDR1 MNHNS, CDR2 SASEGT. With 7 bases removed from V and 4 bases from J, the gap between germline ends came to 19 bases. This CDR3 has 15 residues. The CDR3 reads CASTEGGDRLYGYTF. CDR3 in DNA: TGTGCCAGCACCGAGGGGGGGGACCGACTCTATGGCTACACCTTC.

The chain joins TRBV20-1 to TRBJ1-5, with no clear D. The germline V gene has CDR1 DFQATT and CDR2 SNEGSKA (reference sequence). Trimming stripped 2 bases from V and 5 bases from J, with 16 bases between. The CDR3 is 15 amino acids. The CDR3 nucleotides read TGCAGTGCTAGACCTCCGGGAGGGAGTGATCAGCCCCAGCATTTT. Translated: CSARPPGGSDQPQHF.

This rearrangement joins TRBV9 to TRBJ2-7; D is undetermined. Trimming left V 4 bases short and J 0 bases short, with 11 bases between. CDR3 size: 14 residues. CDR1 and CDR2 (germline): SGDLS, YYNGEE. In nucleotides, the CDR3 is TGTGCCAGCAGCCAAGAACCTTTCTCCTACGAGCAGTACTTC. This gives the protein CASSQEPFSYEQYF.

With regard to this clonotype: This clone may be a read error of a much larger clone one base away. Because it lacks the conserved phenylalanine or tryptophan at the end, this CDR3 is likely a read error. This sequence joins TRBV15 and TRBJ2-7, with 7 bases identical to TRBD2. V trimming: 3 bases; J trimming: 5 bases; junction bases outside the gene matches: 10. From germline, CDR1 is LNHNV and CDR2 YYDKDF (reference sequence). CDR3 length equals 15 residues. CDR3 loop: CATSRAGTTTDEQYL. In DNA, the CDR3 is TGTGCCACCAGCAGGGCCGGGACTACTACCGACGAGCAGTACCTC.

This clonotype came up many times. The rearrangement uses TRBV7-2 and TRBJ1-2; D is undetermined. The germline gives CDR1 SGHTA, CDR2 FQGNSA. The CDR3 loop spans 17 amino acids. The V end lost 5 bases, the J end lost 4 bases, and 23 bases lay between the germline ends. The CDR3 region is CASSNLMDAAFGYGYTF. The CDR3 DNA reads TGTGCCAGCAGCAACCTTATGGACGCGGCCTTTGGCTATGGCTACACCTTC.

The genes are TRBV7-2 and TRBJ2-7; unclear D gene. The ends were cut back, 1 base at V and 3 bases at J, with 13 bases in the middle. Germline lookup yields CDR1 SGHTA and CDR2 FQGNSA. The CDR3 extends over 15 amino acids. The CDR3 nucleotides read TGTGCCAGCAGCTTAGAGGGCAGATTAAACTACGAGCAGTACTTC. Translating gives CASSLEGRLNYEQYF.

There are many counts of this clonotype. This sequence joins TRBV11-2 and TRBJ2-4, with D unresolved. Germline V lookup: CDR1 SGHAT, CDR2 FQNNGV. Trimming cost V 6 bases and J 6 bases, with 18 bases left between them. The CDR3 totals 15 residues. DNA for the CDR3: TGTGCCAGCAGGCAGAGGTTACCCCCACCAAACATTCAGTACTTC. Translating it yields CASRQRLPPPNIQYF.

This clonotype was detected many times. CDR3 sequence (DNA): TGTGCCAGCACTCAAGCGAGCAGCCAAGAGACCCAGTACTTC. Its translation: CASTQASSQETQYF. This chain connects TRBV12-3 or TRBV12-4 to TRBJ2-5; D unclear. CDR3 length equals 14 residues. V lost 7 bases to trimming and J lost 1 base, with 13 bases between them.

This clonotype turned up a few times. V is TRBV7-3 and J is TRBJ2-2, with 7 bases aligning to TRBD1. The ends lost 4 bases at V and 5 bases at J; junction bases unmatched: 4. The CDR3 sequence is 14 residues long. Germline V gives CDR1 SGHTA, CDR2 FQGTGA. Here the CDR3 reads CASSSGQATGELFF. CDR3 DNA: TGTGCCAGCAGCTCCGGACAGGCGACCGGGGAGCTGTTTTTT.

This clonotype was seen a handful of times. The gene calls are TRBV20-1 and TRBJ2-1; the D is unclear. This CDR3 contains 11 residues. Trimming pared 5 bases from V and 6 bases from J, leaving 8 bases between. Looked up from germline, CDR1 is DFQATT and CDR2 is SNEGSKA (reference sequence). CDR3 protein: CSAVLGNEQFF. Here the CDR3 DNA reads TGCAGTGCTGTCTTGGGCAATGAGCAGTTCTTC.

This clonotype showed up many times. The CDR3 nucleotides are TGTGCCAGCAGCCTCAACCCCCCAGGGGCGGTAACTAACTATGGCTACACCTTC. Protein product: CASSLNPPGAVTNYGYTF. The V gene is TRBV6-1, the J gene TRBJ1-2; possibly TRBD1 for D (6 bases). V shed 6 bases and J shed 0 bases, with 23 bases lying between them. CDR3 length: 18 amino acids. CDR1 MNHNS and CDR2 SASEGT come from the germline V gene.

Ten or more counts support this clonotype. The chain recombines TRBV28 with TRBJ2-2; D uncertain. The CDR3 has 12 residues. The germline V and J ends were trimmed by 4 bases and 6 bases, with 6 bases remaining between them. The germline gives CDR1 MDHEN, CDR2 SYDVKM. The CDR3 DNA reads as TGTGCCAGCAGTTCCCCGGCCGGGGAGCTGTTTTTT. This translates into CASSSPAGELFF.

The genes are TRBV7-2 and TRBJ1-6; D gene ambiguous. Germline V gives CDR1 SGHTA, CDR2 FQGNSA. Deletions cut 4 bases from V and 6 bases from J, with 16 bases between. The CDR3 runs to 16 residues. Here the CDR3 reads CASSSAFVGSNSPLHF. For the CDR3, the DNA is TGTGCCAGCAGCTCAGCTTTCGTCGGGTCTAATTCACCCCTCCACTTT.

The sample holds many counts of this clonotype. The V call is TRBV28, the J call TRBJ1-5; unclear D gene. Germline V gives CDR1 MDHEN, CDR2 SYDVKM. V lost 2 bases, J lost 0 bases, and 5 bases lay in between. The CDR3 runs 14 residues. The chain's CDR3 is CASSLTDSNQPQHF. Written as DNA, the CDR3 is TGTGCCAGCAGTTTAACGGATAGCAATCAGCCCCAGCATTTT.

This clonotype was counted between two and nine times. The chain recombines TRBV11-1 with TRBJ2-5; 9 positions agree with TRBD2. The V gene end was trimmed by 5 bases and the J gene end by 4 bases; junction bases not matched to a gene: 14. Germline assignment: CDR1 SGHAT and CDR2 FQDESV (reference sequence). The length of the CDR3 is 17 residues. The CDR3 loop is CASSDALAGLPIETQYF. The CDR3 nucleotides read TGTGCCAGCAGCGACGCACTAGCGGGCCTGCCCATAGAGACCCAGTACTTC. The full variable domain, rest sourced from reference TRBV11-1 and TRBJ2-5, is EAEVAQSPRYKITEKSQAVAFWCDPISGHATLYWYRQILGQGPELLVQFQDESVVDDSQLPKDRFSAERLKGVDSTLKIQPAELGDSAMYLCASSDALAGLPIETQYFGPGTRLLVL.

J is TRBJ2-2 and V is TRBV9; TRBD1 matches 7 bases. The trim removed 6 bases at V and 1 base at J, leaving 15 bases unmatched. The CDR3 is 18 amino acids. The germline V gene encodes CDR1 SGDLS and CDR2 YYNGEE. The DNA of the CDR3 is TGTGCCAGCACCGATCGAGAAGGGGGCGCCCAGAACACCGGGGAGCTGTTTTTT. This gives the protein CASTDREGGAQNTGELFF.

The chain joins TRBV11-3 to TRBJ2-1; no definite D call. The CDR3 runs to 14 residues. Trimming removed 5 bases from V and 0 bases from J, with 8 bases in between. Germline CDR1 is SGHNT and CDR2 is YENEEA. The CDR3 DNA reads TGTGCCAGCAGCCCCGACCTCTCCTACAATGAGCAGTTCTTC. It yields the protein CASSPDLSYNEQFF.

The J gene is TRBJ2-5, the V gene TRBV5-1; a weak D match, TRBD2 (5 bases). Germline CDR1 is SGHRS and CDR2 is YFSETQ. The V and J ends lost 0 bases and 5 bases respectively, with 14 bases between them. This CDR3 spans 15 amino acids. CDR3: CASSLAGVLGETQYF. CDR3 nucleotide sequence: TGCGCCAGCAGCTTGGCCGGGGTGCTGGGGGAGACCCAGTACTTC.

This clonotype was seen repeatedly, ten times or more. The V gene is TRBV12-3 or TRBV12-4, the J gene TRBJ2-2; 8 nucleotides align to TRBD2. Trimming at V came to 5 bases and at J to 5 bases, leaving 10 bases not matched to a gene. This CDR3 has 16 amino acids. The CDR3 is CASSPLSGIKTGELFF. The CDR3 DNA reads as TGTGCCAGCAGTCCCCTTAGCGGGATTAAAACCGGGGAGCTGTTTTTT.

This clonotype was counted at least ten times. The rearrangement joins TRBV7-9 to TRBJ2-5, with TRBD2 as a possible D gene (6 bases). CDR3 length: 14 residues. Deletions cut 5 bases from V and 1 base from J, with 11 bases between. Per germline, CDR1 SEHNR and CDR2 FQNEAQ (reference sequence). The CDR3 bases are TGTGCCAGCAGCCCCGGCGGGACCCAAGAGACCCAGTACTTC. As protein: CASSPGGTQETQYF.